This T cell receptor (beta chain) was profiled in a study of cytomegalovirus exposure and HLA in healthy donors. This clone has only a few counts. No antigen is known for it. This CDR3 has 13 amino acids. CDR1 MNHNS and CDR2 SASEGT come from the germline V gene. V lost 6 bases and J lost 3, with 12 bases in between. Primers included in the PCR were 60 Vbeta and 13 Jbeta primers. Clones were sequenced by immunoSEQ multiplex PCR, and TCRdb holds only the in-frame ones, with some missing. The profile shows about 120,000 clones, around two thirds of them singletons. The study's findings and limits: Among TCR sequences, most were rare, though some public TCRs appeared in many donors.

The sequencing input was PBMCs. The chain couples TRBV6-1 to TRBJ2-7; D possibly corresponds to TRBD1 (6 bases). This receptor was taken from a woman aged 35 to 49 in good health and CMV-seropositive. The CDR3 region is CASRTGQYYEQYF. The CDR3 region has the DNA TGTGCCAGCAGAACAGGACAGTACTACGAGCAGTACTTC.